The 14 T cell receptor beta chains in this list originate from one sample, sequenced in a study of neurological immune-mediated disorders. MiXCR, applied by TCRdb to the 5' RACE reads, yields one record per CDR3 protein. The data show about 53,000 distinct CDR3 sequences, roughly 3.3% seen once. The sequencing input was PBMCs. The receptors here all came from a woman in her twenties or thirties with multiple sclerosis.

This clonotype was found many times. The chain links TRBV5-5 to TRBJ2-5; 7 nucleotides align to TRBD1. The CDR3 contains 14 residues. CDR1 is SGHKS and CDR2 is YYEKEE in the germline V gene (reference sequence). V lost 2 bases, J lost 6 bases, and 7 bases stayed unmatched. The CDR3 sequence: CASSFSGGEKTQYF. For the CDR3, the DNA is TGTGCCAGCAGCTTTTCAGGGGGTGAGAAGACCCAGTACTTC.

There are many counts of this clonotype. The chain combines TRBV20-1 with TRBJ2-4; D uncertain. This CDR3 has 13 residues. Germline-derived CDR1 and CDR2 are DFQATT and SNEGSKA (reference sequence). V was pared by 6 bases and J by 5 bases, with 14 bases between. CDR3 sequence: CSATDQVQNIQYF. Written as DNA, the CDR3 is TGCAGTGCGACGGACCAGGTCCAAAACATTCAGTACTTC.

This clonotype was counted at least ten times. Written as DNA, the CDR3 is TGTGCCATCAGTGGGCCGGATGAAAAACTGTTTTTT. It specifies CAISGPDEKLFF. V and J are TRBV10-3 and TRBJ1-4; D is unresolved. The CDR3 runs 12 residues. Trimming left V 4 bases short and J 6 bases short, with 6 bases between. Germline V gene data show CDR1 as ENHRY and CDR2 as SYGVKD.

This clonotype was seen at least ten times. V and J are TRBV5-1 and TRBJ2-1, with D possibly matching TRBD2 (6 bases). This CDR3 is built from 14 residues. Trimming shortened V by 8 bases and J by 0 bases, and 12 bases separated the two germline ends. Germline-derived CDR1 and CDR2 are SGHRS and YFSETQ. Here the CDR3 DNA reads TGCGCCAGTAATAGCGGCCTCTCCTACAATGAGCAGTTCTTC. Protein sequence: CASNSGLSYNEQFF.

About this clonotype itself: The CDR3 does not close with the conserved phenylalanine or tryptophan, likely indicating a read error. The limits of the CDR3 on the DNA are not certain, so only TCRdb's listed CDR3 is given. The V call is TRBV20-1, the J call TRBJ1-6. The V gene's germline CDR1 is DFQATT and CDR2 SNEGSKA (reference sequence). Inclusive of both ends, the CDR3 amounts to 14 amino acids. The CDR3 sequence is CSARQGGDNSPLNL.

This clonotype was counted many times. The J gene is TRBJ1-6, the V gene TRBV20-1, with D maybe TRBD1 (5 bases). The CDR3 extends over 17 amino acids. The V end was cut by 0 bases, the J end by 6 bases, with 18 bases between. Germline lookup yields CDR1 DFQATT and CDR2 SNEGSKA (reference sequence). The CDR3 reads CSARDRTRDGANSPLHF. In DNA form, the CDR3 reads TGCAGTGCTAGAGATCGTACACGGGACGGAGCTAATTCACCCCTCCACTTT.

This clonotype has a count of ten or more. The chain carries TRBV20-1 and TRBJ1-1; possible D gene TRBD1, 6 bases. Between the trimmed V and J ends, which lost 6 bases and 5 bases, there was a span of 13 bases. This CDR3 contains 12 residues. In germline, CDR1 is DFQATT, CDR2 SNEGSKA (reference sequence). This CDR3 reads CSAREGGTEAFF. CDR3 nucleotide sequence: TGCAGTGCGAGGGAAGGGGGAACTGAAGCTTTCTTT.

In its sample, this clonotype was seen many times. The chain couples TRBV3-1 to TRBJ2-1; D ambiguous. There are 12 residues in the CDR3. From germline, CDR1 is LGHDT and CDR2 YNNKEL (reference sequence). V dropped 2 bases and J dropped 10 bases, with 9 bases sitting between them. CDR3 in amino acids: CASSQSESEQFF. As DNA, the CDR3 is TGTGCCAGCAGCCAATCAGAGAGCGAGCAGTTCTTC.

This clonotype has more than one count but fewer than ten. Sequence at one end of the junction differs from germline and may be a read error. The chain recombines TRBV20-1 with TRBJ1-1; possibly TRBD1 for D (6 bases). The CDR3 length is 14 residues. Germline-derived CDR1 and CDR2 are DFQATT and SNEGSKA (reference sequence). The CDR3 here is CSARSGASNTEAFF. The DNA of the CDR3 is TGCAGTGCTAGATCGGGGGCCTCGAACACCGAAGCTTTCTTT.

This clonotype was seen more than once but under ten times. The chain carries TRBV20-1 and TRBJ1-5; possible D gene TRBD1, 5 bases. This CDR3 region has 13 residues. Trimming removed 2 bases at V and 7 bases at J, with 12 bases between. Germline loops: CDR1 DFQATT, CDR2 SNEGSKA (reference sequence). Here the CDR3 reads CSARRGGEQPQHF. In nucleotides, the CDR3 is TGCAGTGCTAGACGGGGGGGGGAACAGCCCCAGCATTTT.

This clonotype was counted many times. The rearrangement links TRBV18 to TRBJ1-5; 8 nucleotides agree with TRBD1. The CDR3 runs to 15 residues. V shed 3 bases and J 3 bases; nucleotides not matched to a gene: 4. CDR1 is KGHSH and CDR2 is LQKENI in the germline V gene. CDR3 sequence: CASSPGTGYNQPQHF. CDR3 nucleotide sequence: TGTGCCAGCTCACCGGGGACAGGCTACAATCAGCCCCAGCATTTT.

This clonotype came up many times. The chain is built from TRBV5-1 and TRBJ2-1, with D perhaps matching TRBD1 or TRBD2 (5 bases each). CDR1 SGHRS and CDR2 YFSETQ come from the germline V gene. CDR3 length equals 14 residues. Trimming pared 4 bases from V and 8 bases from J, leaving 16 bases between. The CDR3 DNA sequence: TGCGCCAGCAGCCCGGGGCCGCCCCTCGATGAGCAGTTCTTC. Translated: CASSPGPPLDEQFF.

With respect to this clonotype: Possible read error: a much larger clone is one base away. The chain joins TRBV7-9 to TRBJ1-2; a possible D gene is TRBD1 (5 bases). Germline V gives CDR1 SEHNR, CDR2 FQNEAQ (reference sequence). The CDR3 consists of 11 residues. V was cut by 6 bases and J by 6 bases, with 8 bases left in between. DNA of the CDR3: TGTGCCAGCAGATCGGGGGATGGCTACACCTTC. Amino acid sequence: CASRSGDGYTF. The full variable domain, in which reference TRBV7-9 and TRBJ1-2 provide the parts outside the CDR3, is DTGVSQNPRHKITKRGQNVTFRCDPISEHNRLYWYRQTLGQGPEFLTYFQNEAQLEKSRLLSDRFSAERPKGSFSTLEIQRTEQGDSAMYLCASRSGDGYTFGSGTRLTVV.

This clonotype came up many times. The chain has TRBV29-1 and TRBJ2-7; D is tentatively TRBD1 or TRBD2 (7 bases each). Trimming cost V 6 bases and J 2 bases, with 14 bases left between them. CDR1 is SQVTM, CDR2 ANQGSEA, per germline. The CDR3 loop spans 13 amino acids. The CDR3 sequence is CSVLRGGPYEQYF. CDR3 sequence (DNA): TGCAGCGTCCTCAGGGGGGGCCCCTACGAGCAGTACTTC.